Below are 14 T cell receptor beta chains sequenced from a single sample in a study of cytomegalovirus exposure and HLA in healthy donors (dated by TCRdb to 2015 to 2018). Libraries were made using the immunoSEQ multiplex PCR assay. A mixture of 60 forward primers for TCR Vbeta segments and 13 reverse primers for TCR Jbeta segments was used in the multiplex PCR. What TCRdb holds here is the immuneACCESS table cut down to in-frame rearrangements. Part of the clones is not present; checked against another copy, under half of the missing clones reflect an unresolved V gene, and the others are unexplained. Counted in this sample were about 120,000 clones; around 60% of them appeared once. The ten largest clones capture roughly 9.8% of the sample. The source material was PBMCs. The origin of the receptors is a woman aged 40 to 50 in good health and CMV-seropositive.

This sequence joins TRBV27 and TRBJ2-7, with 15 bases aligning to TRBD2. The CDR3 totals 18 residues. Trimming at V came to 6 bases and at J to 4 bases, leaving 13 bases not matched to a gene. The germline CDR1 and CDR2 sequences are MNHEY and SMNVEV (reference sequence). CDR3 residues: CASSTGTSGRTKAYEQYF. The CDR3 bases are TGTGCCAGCAGCACCGGGACTAGCGGGAGGACCAAGGCTTACGAGCAGTACTTC.

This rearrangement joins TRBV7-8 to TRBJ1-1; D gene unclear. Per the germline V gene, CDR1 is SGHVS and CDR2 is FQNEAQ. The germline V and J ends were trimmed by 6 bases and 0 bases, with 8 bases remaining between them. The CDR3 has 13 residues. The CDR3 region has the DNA TGTGCCAGCAGACGCGACTTGAACACTGAAGCTTTCTTT. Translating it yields CASRRDLNTEAFF.

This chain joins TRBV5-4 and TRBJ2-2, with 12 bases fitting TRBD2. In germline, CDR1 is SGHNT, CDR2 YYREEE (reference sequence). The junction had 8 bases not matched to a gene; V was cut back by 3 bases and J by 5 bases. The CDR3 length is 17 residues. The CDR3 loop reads CASSSGGLAGGTGELFF. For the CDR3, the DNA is TGTGCCAGCAGCTCCGGTGGGCTAGCGGGAGGGACCGGGGAGCTGTTTTTT.

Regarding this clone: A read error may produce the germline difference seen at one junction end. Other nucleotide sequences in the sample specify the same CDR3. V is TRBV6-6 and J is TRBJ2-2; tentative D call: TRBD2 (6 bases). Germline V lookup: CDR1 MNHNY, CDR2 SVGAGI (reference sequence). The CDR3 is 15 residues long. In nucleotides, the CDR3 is TGTGCCAGCAGCCCCCCCGGGAGAAACACTGGGGAGCTGTTTTTT. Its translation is CASSPPGRNTGELFF.

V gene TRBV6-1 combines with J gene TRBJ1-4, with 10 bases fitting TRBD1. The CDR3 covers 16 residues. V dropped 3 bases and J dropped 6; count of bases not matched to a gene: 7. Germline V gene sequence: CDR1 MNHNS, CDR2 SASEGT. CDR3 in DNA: TGTGCCAGCAGTGACTTAGGTGACAGGGGGCATGAAAAACTGTTTTTT. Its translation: CASSDLGDRGHEKLFF.

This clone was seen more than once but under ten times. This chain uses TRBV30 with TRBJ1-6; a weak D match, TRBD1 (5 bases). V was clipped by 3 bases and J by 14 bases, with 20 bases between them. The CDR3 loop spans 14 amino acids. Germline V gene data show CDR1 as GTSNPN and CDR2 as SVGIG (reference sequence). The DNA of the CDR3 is TGTGCCTGGAGGTTCACCGGGACCCCGGGGGCCCTCCACTTT. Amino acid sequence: CAWRFTGTPGALHF.

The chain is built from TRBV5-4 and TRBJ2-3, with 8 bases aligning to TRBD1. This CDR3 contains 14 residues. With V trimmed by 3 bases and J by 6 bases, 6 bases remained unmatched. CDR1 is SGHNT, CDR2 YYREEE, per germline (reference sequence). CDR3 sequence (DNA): TGTGCCAGCAGCTCGACAGGGGAAGCGGATACGCAGTATTTT. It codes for CASSSTGEADTQYF.

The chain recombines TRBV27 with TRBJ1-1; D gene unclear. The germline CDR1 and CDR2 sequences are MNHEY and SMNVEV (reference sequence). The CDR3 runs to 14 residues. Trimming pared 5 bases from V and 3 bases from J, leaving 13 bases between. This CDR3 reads CASSPWIGDTEAFF. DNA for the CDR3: TGTGCCAGCAGTCCCTGGATCGGGGACACTGAAGCTTTCTTT.

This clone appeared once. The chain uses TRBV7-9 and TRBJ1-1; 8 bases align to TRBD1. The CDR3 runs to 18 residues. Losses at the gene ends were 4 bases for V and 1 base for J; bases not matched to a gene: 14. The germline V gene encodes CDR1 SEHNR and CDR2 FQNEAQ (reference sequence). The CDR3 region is CASSSGTGGFLGNTEAFF. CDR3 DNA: TGTGCCAGCAGCTCCGGGACAGGCGGCTTCTTAGGGAACACTGAAGCTTTCTTT.

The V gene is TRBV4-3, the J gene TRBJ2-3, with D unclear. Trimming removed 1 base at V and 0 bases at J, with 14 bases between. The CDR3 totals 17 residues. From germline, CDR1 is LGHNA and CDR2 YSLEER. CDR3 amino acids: CASSQASSTYSTDTQYF. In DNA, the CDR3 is TGCGCCAGCAGCCAAGCCTCTTCGACTTATAGCACAGATACGCAGTATTTT.

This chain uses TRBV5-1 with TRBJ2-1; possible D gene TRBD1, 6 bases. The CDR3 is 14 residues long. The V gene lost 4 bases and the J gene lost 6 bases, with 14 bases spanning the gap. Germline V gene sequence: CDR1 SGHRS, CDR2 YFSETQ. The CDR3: CASSLKTGTNEQFF. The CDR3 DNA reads TGCGCCAGCAGCCTAAAGACAGGAACCAATGAGCAGTTCTTC.

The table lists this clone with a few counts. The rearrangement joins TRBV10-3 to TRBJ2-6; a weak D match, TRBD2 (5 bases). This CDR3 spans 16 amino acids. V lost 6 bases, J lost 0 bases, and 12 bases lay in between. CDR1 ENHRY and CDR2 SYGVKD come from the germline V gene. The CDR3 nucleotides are TGTGCCATCAGCCCTCTTGGGAGCTCTGGGGCCAACGTCCTGACTTTC. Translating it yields CAISPLGSSGANVLTF.

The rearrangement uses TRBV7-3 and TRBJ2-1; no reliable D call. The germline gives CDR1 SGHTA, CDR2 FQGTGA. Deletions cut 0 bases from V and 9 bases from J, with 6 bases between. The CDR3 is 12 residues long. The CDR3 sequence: CASSLTFGEQFF. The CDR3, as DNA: TGTGCCAGCAGCTTAACTTTCGGTGAGCAGTTCTTC.

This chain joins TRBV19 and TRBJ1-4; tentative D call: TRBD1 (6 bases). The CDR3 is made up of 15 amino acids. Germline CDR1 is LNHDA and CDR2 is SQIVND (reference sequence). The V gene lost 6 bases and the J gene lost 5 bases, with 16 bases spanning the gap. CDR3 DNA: TGTGCCAGTAGGAACAACAGGGCAGTAAATGAAAAACTGTTTTTT. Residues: CASRNNRAVNEKLFF. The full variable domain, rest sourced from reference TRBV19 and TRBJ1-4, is DGGITQSPKYLFRKEGQNVTLSCEQNLNHDAMYWYRQDPGQGLRLIYYSQIVNDFQKGDIAEGYSVSREKKESFPLTVTSAQKNPTAFYLCASRNNRAVNEKLFFGSGTQLSVL.